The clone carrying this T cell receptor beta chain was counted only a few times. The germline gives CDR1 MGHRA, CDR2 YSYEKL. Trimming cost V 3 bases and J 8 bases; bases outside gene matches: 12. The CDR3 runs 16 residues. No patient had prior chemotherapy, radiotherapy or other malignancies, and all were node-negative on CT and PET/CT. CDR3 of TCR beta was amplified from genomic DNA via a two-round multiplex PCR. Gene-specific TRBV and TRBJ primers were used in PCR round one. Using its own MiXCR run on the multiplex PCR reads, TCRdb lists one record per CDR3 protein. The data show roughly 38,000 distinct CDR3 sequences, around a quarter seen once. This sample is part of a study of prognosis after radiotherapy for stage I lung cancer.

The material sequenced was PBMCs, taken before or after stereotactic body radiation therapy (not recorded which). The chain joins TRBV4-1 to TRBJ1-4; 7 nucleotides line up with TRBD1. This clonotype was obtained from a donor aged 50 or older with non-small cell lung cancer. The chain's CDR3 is CASSQGGQTLGEKLFF. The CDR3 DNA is TGCGCCAGCAGCCAGGGGGGACAGACTCTAGGGGAAAAACTGTTTTTT.